Following are 20 T cell receptor beta chains from one sample sequenced in a study of CD8+CD57+ T cells in acquired aplastic anemia. An expansion of CD8+CD57+ cells by flow cytometry had been shown in patients chosen for sequencing. TCR beta VDJ and CDR3 profiles were obtained from a genomic DNA template. In TCRdb, the reads were re-called with MiXCR into one record per CDR3 protein. The sample yields hundreds of thousands of distinct CDR3 sequences, approximately 33% seen once. Sequenced: sorted CD4+, CD8+, or CD8+CD57+ T cells (not recorded which) from PBMCs. The receptors were sampled from a human donor with aplastic anemia.

This clonotype was found many times. The chain links TRBV10-3 to TRBJ1-1, with D possibly being TRBD1 (6 bases). This CDR3 has 14 residues. V lost 6 bases and J lost 0, with 11 bases in between. The germline CDR1 and CDR2 sequences are ENHRY and SYGVKD. As DNA, the CDR3 is TGTGCCATCAGCGAGGACAGAGTGAACACTGAAGCTTTCTTT. Its translation is CAISEDRVNTEAFF.

V is TRBV20-1 and J is TRBJ2-7; D is uncertain. This CDR3 spans 15 amino acids. In germline, CDR1 is DFQATT, CDR2 SNEGSKA (reference sequence). The V and J ends lost 6 bases and 0 bases respectively, with 18 bases between them. The chain's CDR3 is CSACETPTCSYEQYF. CDR3 nucleotides: TGCAGTGCGTGCGAGACTCCTACCTGCTCCTACGAGCAGTACTTC.

V gene TRBV7-2 combines with J gene TRBJ1-2, with no clear D. Germline CDR1 reads SGHTA; CDR2 reads FQGNSA. The CDR3 has 15 amino acids. The ends were cut back, 5 bases at V and 4 bases at J, with 17 bases in the middle. The CDR3 DNA sequence: TGTGCCAGCAGCCCCAACTTTCCCCATATCTATGGCTACACCTTC. It translates to CASSPNFPHIYGYTF.

This clonotype was counted at least ten times. The genes are TRBV6-5 and TRBJ1-2; D might be TRBD1 (5 bases). Germline-derived CDR1 and CDR2 are MNHEY and SVGAGI. Trimming removed 4 bases from V and 6 bases from J, with 15 bases in between. CDR3 length: 14 residues. The CDR3 DNA reads as TGTGCCAGCAGTTGGCGTAGGGACGGTCATGGCTACACCTTC. Protein product: CASSWRRDGHGYTF.

In regard to this clonotype: At one of its ends the junction is not consistent with the germline gene, which may arise from a read error. V is TRBV2 and J is TRBJ2-3, with TRBD2 matching over 11 bases. CDR3 length equals 14 residues. Germline CDR1 SNHLY, CDR2 FYNNEI. CDR3 loop: CASGLAGSTDTQYF. The CDR3 nucleotides are TGCGCCAGCGGACTAGCGGGTAGCACAGATACGCAGTATTTT.

This clonotype was counted between two and nine times. This chain uses TRBV14 with TRBJ1-1; D is uncertain. With 1 base removed from V and 3 bases from J, the gap between germline ends came to 9 bases. Germline CDR1 and CDR2: SGHDN and FVKESK. The CDR3 extends over 14 amino acids. The CDR3 DNA sequence: TGTGCCAGCAGCCAAGTCGCGGGCTACACTGAAGCTTTCTTT. It translates to CASSQVAGYTEAFF.

This clonotype was seen at least ten times. J is TRBJ2-1 and V is TRBV10-3; maybe TRBD1 (6 bases). Germline CDR1 and CDR2: ENHRY and SYGVKD. V was clipped by 6 bases and J by 7 bases, with 19 bases between them. The CDR3 has 15 residues. The CDR3 nucleotides are TGTGCCATCAGGCAGGACAGAGTATCATTGAATGAGCAGTTCTTC. This sequence encodes CAIRQDRVSLNEQFF.

The chain employs TRBV3-1 and TRBJ2-7; TRBD1 agrees at 10 bases. V was pared by 0 bases and J by 3 bases, with 5 bases of the junction left unmatched. This CDR3 spans 16 amino acids. CDR1 LGHDT and CDR2 YNNKEL come from the germline V gene (reference sequence). The CDR3 protein is CASSQDVGTGVYEQYF. The DNA for the CDR3 is TGTGCCAGCAGCCAAGATGTAGGGACAGGGGTCTACGAGCAGTACTTC.

This clonotype was detected many times. The chain carries TRBV7-8 and TRBJ2-3; D unclear. The CDR3 is 16 amino acids. Germline V lookup: CDR1 SGHVS, CDR2 FQNEAQ. Trimming pared 5 bases from V and 0 bases from J, leaving 15 bases between. The CDR3 here is CASSPYSATSTDTQYF. The CDR3 DNA reads TGTGCCAGCAGCCCTTACAGTGCTACTAGCACAGATACGCAGTATTTT.

In nucleotides, the CDR3 is TGTGCCATCAGCGGGACAGGAGCCCTCGAATTTAACTATGGCTACACCTTC. This translates into CAISGTGALEFNYGYTF. This chain uses TRBV10-3 with TRBJ1-2; 8 bases align to TRBD1. The CDR3 is made up of 17 amino acids. V was pared by 6 bases and J by 1 base, with 13 bases of the junction left unmatched. Germline-derived CDR1 and CDR2 are ENHRY and SYGVKD.

This clonotype was counted a few times. The rearrangement uses TRBV20-1 and TRBJ2-1, with D hard to call. The germline CDR1 and CDR2 sequences are DFQATT and SNEGSKA (reference sequence). Trimming cost V 6 bases and J 0 bases, with 12 bases left between them. This CDR3 is built from 14 residues. This chain's CDR3 is CSAKSSSSYNEQFF. The DNA of the CDR3 is TGCAGTGCCAAGTCTTCCAGCTCCTACAATGAGCAGTTCTTC.

This clonotype came up once. The V call is TRBV4-2, the J call TRBJ2-1; the D gene is possibly TRBD2 (5 bases). Germline V gene sequence: CDR1 LGHNA, CDR2 YNFKEQ. The CDR3 loop spans 16 amino acids. V dropped 2 bases and J dropped 6 bases, with 17 bases sitting between them. The CDR3 region is CASSQTILGLGNEQFF. The CDR3 bases are TGTGCCAGCAGCCAAACAATACTAGGGCTGGGCAATGAGCAGTTCTTC.

This clonotype was seen repeatedly, ten times or more. The V call is TRBV7-3, the J call TRBJ1-2, with 8 bases that match TRBD1. Germline V CDR1 and CDR2: SGHTA, FQGTGA. The CDR3 is 12 residues long. Unmatched junction bases numbered 3, after V lost 3 bases and J lost 9 bases. Here the CDR3 DNA reads TGTGCCAGCAGCTTGGACAGGGCTAGCTACACCTTC. As protein: CASSLDRASYTF.

The chain uses TRBV2 and TRBJ2-5, with D possibly TRBD2 on 7 matching bases. The CDR3 spans 14 residues. The V and J ends lost 3 bases and 5 bases respectively, with 13 bases between them. Germline lookup yields CDR1 SNHLY and CDR2 FYNNEI. The CDR3 protein is CASSEGGPEETQYF. The CDR3 region has the DNA TGTGCCAGCAGTGAGGGGGGGCCGGAGGAGACCCAGTACTTC.

This chain uses TRBV5-1 with TRBJ1-3, with a possible D match to TRBD1 (5 bases). The CDR3 spans 17 residues. V was trimmed by 0 bases and J by 1 base, leaving 14 bases between them. CDR1 is SGHRS, CDR2 YFSETQ, per germline. For the CDR3, the DNA is TGCGCCAGCAGCTTGGGGCTTTTGACAGCATCTGGAAACACCATATATTTT. Protein sequence: CASSLGLLTASGNTIYF.

V is TRBV4-2 and J is TRBJ2-7; tentatively, D is TRBD1 or TRBD2 (5 bases each). Trimming left V 1 base short and J 6 bases short, with 16 bases between. CDR1 LGHNA and CDR2 YNFKEQ come from the germline V gene. The CDR3 covers 15 residues. Written as DNA, the CDR3 is TGTGCCAGCAGCCAAGGCCCCTCAGTAGGGACCGAGCAGTACTTC. Protein sequence: CASSQGPSVGTEQYF.

There are a few counts of this clonotype. The DNA for the CDR3 is TGTGCCAGTGAAGAACGCGGGAGTCTAGGAGAGCAGTACTTC. This codes for CASEERGSLGEQYF. V is TRBV27 and J is TRBJ2-7, with TRBD2 identical over 7 bases. From germline, CDR1 is MNHEY and CDR2 SMNVEV (reference sequence). The junction had 15 bases not matched to a gene; V was cut back by 9 bases and J by 7 bases. CDR3 length: 14 amino acids.

This clonotype was counted ten times or more. V is TRBV7-2 and J is TRBJ1-2; D is unresolved. The CDR3 sequence is 17 residues long. V gave up 5 bases and J gave up 1 base, with 20 bases separating them. Germline loops: CDR1 SGHTA, CDR2 FQGNSA. DNA of the CDR3: TGTGCCAGCAGCCCTCCTCGAATGTTGACGGTTAACTATGGCTACACCTTC. This sequence encodes CASSPPRMLTVNYGYTF.

The chain employs TRBV20-1 and TRBJ2-3; D remains unclear. Germline V CDR1 and CDR2: DFQATT, SNEGSKA (reference sequence). V was trimmed by 3 bases and J by 4 bases, leaving 14 bases between them. The CDR3 has 14 residues. The CDR3: CSARSETQADTQYF. CDR3 coding DNA: TGCAGTGCTAGGTCCGAAACGCAGGCAGATACGCAGTATTTT.

This chain connects TRBV2 to TRBJ1-2; D perhaps matches TRBD1 (6 bases). CDR1 and CDR2 from the germline V gene are SNHLY and FYNNEI. V dropped 6 bases and J dropped 8 bases, with 10 bases sitting between them. The CDR3 is 11 amino acids. CDR3 DNA: TGTGCCAGCAGGATTCAGGGGGGCTACACCTTC. Its translation: CASRIQGGYTF.